This TCR beta chain stems from a study of OX40 agonist ivuxolimab in advanced cancers. Germline lookup yields CDR1 SGHRS and CDR2 YFSETQ. This CDR3 is 13 amino acids long. Trimming cost V 3 bases and J 2 bases, with 8 bases left between them. Using immunoSEQ multiplex PCR, the repertoire was profiled, and TCRdb retains in-frame clones only, with some absent. The sample lists 65,000 to 70,000 clones, 60% to 85% seen once, with under 3% in the top ten. V is TRBV5-1 and J is TRBJ1-1; the D is unclear. Source: CD4+ or CD8+ T cells sorted from blood, taken in a trial of the OX40 agonist ivuxolimab. The clonotype was recovered from an adult with an advanced solid tumor such as melanoma, head and neck, liver or kidney cancer. Here the CDR3 DNA reads TGCGCCAGCAGCTCTCAGTTAAACACTGAAGCTTTCTTT. It is translated as CASSSQLNTEAFF.